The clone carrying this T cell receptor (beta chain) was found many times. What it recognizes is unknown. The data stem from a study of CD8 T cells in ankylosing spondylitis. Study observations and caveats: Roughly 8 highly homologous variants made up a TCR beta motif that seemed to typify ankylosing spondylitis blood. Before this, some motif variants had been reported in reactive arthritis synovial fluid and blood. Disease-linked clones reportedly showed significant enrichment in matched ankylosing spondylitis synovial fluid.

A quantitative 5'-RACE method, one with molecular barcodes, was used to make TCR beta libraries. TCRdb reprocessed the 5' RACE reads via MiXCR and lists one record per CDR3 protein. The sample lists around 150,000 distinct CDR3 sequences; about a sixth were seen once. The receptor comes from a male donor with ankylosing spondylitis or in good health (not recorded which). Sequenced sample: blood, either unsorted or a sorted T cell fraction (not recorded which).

DNA of the CDR3: TGCAGCGTTGTTCGGGCTGGGTATCCCGAGCAGTACTTC. Translation: CSVVRAGYPEQYF. The V and J genes are TRBV29-1 and TRBJ2-7; D gene unclear. CDR1 and CDR2 (germline): SQVTM, ANQGSEA. This CDR3 has 13 amino acids. Trimming cost V 4 bases and J 6 bases, with 16 bases left between them.